Listed below are T cell receptor beta chains from one sample, sequenced in a study of shared clonotypes between healthy human individuals. Only in-frame clones appear in the TCRdb table, and some are missing; sequencing was by immunoSEQ multiplex PCR. The sample contains 2 million to 2.5 million clones, almost 96% of which appear only once. The specimen sequenced was naive CD4+ T cells sorted from blood. These receptors were taken from a young man in good health. CDR3s include the opening cysteine and the closing phenylalanine or tryptophan. Fields, in order: clone size, J gene, D gene, V gene, CDR3 protein, CDR3 DNA. D genes are given only for firm matches. Clone size is stated in some rows and not others, as once, few, many or a class when expanded.

>-|TRBJ2-5|-|TRBV10-3
CAISESGGQETQYF
TGTGCCATCAGTGAGTCGGGGGGACAAGAGACCCAGTACTTC
>-|TRBJ2-2|-|TRBV4-1
CASSQEPGPNTGELFF
TGCGCCAGCAGCCAAGAGCCGGGGCCCAACACCGGGGAGCTGTTTTTT
>-|TRBJ1-5|-|TRBV27
CATRRSGDQPQHF
TGTGCCACCCGCCGGAGCGGGGATCAGCCCCAGCATTTT
>-|TRBJ2-3|-|TRBV7-8
CASRLGGVAVTDTQYF
TGTGCCAGCAGGCTGGGCGGAGTAGCAGTCACAGATACGCAGTATTTT
>-|TRBJ1-1|-|TRBV9
CASSALNTEAFF
TGTGCCAGCAGCGCGCTGAACACTGAAGCTTTCTTT
>-|TRBJ2-1|-|TRBV30
CAWSELRANEQFF
TGTGCCTGGAGTGAACTCAGGGCCAATGAGCAGTTCTTC
>-|TRBJ1-6|-|TRBV6-5
CASSYRGPHNSPLHF
TGTGCCAGCAGTTACCGGGGGCCGCATAATTCACCCCTCCACTTT
>-|TRBJ2-1|-|TRBV7-7
CASSIGRGAHNEQFF
TGTGCTAGCAGCATAGGGAGGGGGGCCCACAATGAGCAGTTCTTC
>once|TRBJ2-1|TRBD1|TRBV28
CASSLVPPRGRQFF
TGTGCCAGCAGTCTCGTCCCTCCGAGGGGGCGGCAGTTCTTC
>-|TRBJ1-6|-|TRBV5-5
CASSFLGGSPLHF
TGTGCCAGCAGCTTTTTAGGGGGATCACCCCTCCACTTT
>-|TRBJ2-2|-|TRBV9
CASSARSTPGELFF
TGTGCCAGCAGCGCAAGATCGACACCCGGGGAGCTGTTTTTT
>-|TRBJ2-1|-|TRBV5-1
CASTRDGDNEQFF
TGCGCCAGCACTCGTGACGGTGACAATGAGCAGTTCTTC
>-|TRBJ2-7|-|TRBV29-1
CSVVSSEEQYF
TGCAGCGTTGTTAGTTCGGAGGAGCAGTACTTC
>-|TRBJ1-1|-|TRBV18
CASSLQGDTEAFF
TGTGCCAGCTCACTACAGGGAGACACTGAAGCTTTCTTT
>-|TRBJ2-3|TRBD1|TRBV7-8
CASSFARQGTQYF
TGTGCCAGCAGCTTCGCCCGACAGGGTACGCAGTATTTT
>-|TRBJ2-3|-|TRBV15
CATSRDGGTDTQYF
TGTGCCACCAGCAGAGATGGAGGCACAGATACGCAGTATTTT
>few|TRBJ1-5|-|TRBV4-3
CASSQEYQFSNQPQHF
TGCGCCAGCAGCCAAGAATACCAATTCAGCAATCAGCCCCAGCATTTT
>-|TRBJ2-5|TRBD1|TRBV27
CASSFDRAGGETQYF
TGTGCCAGCAGTTTCGACAGGGCCGGAGGAGAGACCCAGTACTTC
>-|TRBJ2-5|-|TRBV10-1
CASSESGGQETQYF
TGCGCCAGCAGTGAGTCCGGGGGCCAAGAGACCCAGTACTTC
>-|TRBJ1-2|-|TRBV19
CASSNRILDYGYTF
TGTGCCAGTAGTAACCGTATCTTGGACTATGGCTACACCTTC
>once|TRBJ1-1|TRBD1|TRBV18
CASSPRTGGLFGTEAFF
TGTGCCAGCTCACCCAGGACAGGGGGCCTTTTCGGCACTGAAGCTTTCTTT
>-|TRBJ2-7|-|TRBV27
CASSFGTPIKGGYEQYF
TGTGCCAGCAGTTTCGGGACCCCAATCAAGGGAGGCTACGAGCAGTACTTC
>-|TRBJ1-2|-|TRBV4-1
CASSQGKGGRGGAGYTF
TGCGCCAGCAGCCAGGGTAAAGGAGGCAGGGGCGGGGCTGGCTACACCTTC
>once|TRBJ1-4|-|TRBV10-2
CASGAGTVNEKLFF
TGCGCCAGCGGGGCCGGGACGGTAAATGAAAAACTGTTTTTT
>-|TRBJ2-5|-|TRBV6-5
CASSRYQETQYF
TGTGCCAGCAGCCGGTACCAAGAGACCCAGTACTTC
>-|TRBJ1-1|-|TRBV6-6
CASSQDPGTEAFF
TGTGCCAGCAGTCAGGACCCGGGGACTGAAGCTTTCTTT
>few|TRBJ2-7|-|TRBV5-1
CASSRTAYEQYF
TGCGCCAGCAGCCGGACAGCCTACGAGCAGTACTTC
>once|TRBJ2-1|-|TRBV29-1
CSVVNGVTYNEQFF
TGCAGCGTTGTAAACGGGGTCACCTACAATGAGCAGTTCTTC
>-|TRBJ1-3|-|TRBV7-2
CASSLGVRGSGNTIYF
TGTGCCAGCAGCTTAGGGGTCAGGGGCTCCGGAAACACCATATATTTT
>-|TRBJ1-1|-|TRBV6-1
CASSGGQPNTEAFF
TGTGCCAGCAGTGGAGGGCAGCCGAACACTGAAGCTTTCTTT
>once|TRBJ2-7|-|TRBV5-1
CASSLGSGDTGSYEQYF
TGCGCCAGCAGCTTGGGTTCTGGGGACACGGGATCCTACGAGCAGTACTTC
>once|TRBJ2-7|-|TRBV4-3
CASSQGALEGEQYF
TGCGCCAGCAGCCAAGGAGCCCTAGAGGGAGAGCAGTACTTC
>-|TRBJ2-7|TRBD1|TRBV18
CASSGGQGYEQYF
TGTGCCAGCTCAGGAGGACAGGGATACGAGCAGTACTTC
>-|TRBJ2-7|-|TRBV18
CASSPVRQSSYEQYF
TGTGCCAGCTCCCCGGTTAGGCAAAGCTCCTACGAGCAGTACTTC
>-|TRBJ1-1|TRBD1|TRBV19
CASSPPTGVNTEAFF
TGTGCCAGTAGTCCCCCGACAGGGGTGAACACTGAAGCTTTCTTT
>-|TRBJ2-3|TRBD2|TRBV5-6
CASSVSGGALGTDTQYF
TGTGCCAGCAGCGTTAGCGGGGGGGCCTTAGGCACAGATACGCAGTATTTT
>-|TRBJ2-7|-|TRBV7-2
CASSYGVDPTYEQYF
TGTGCCAGCAGCTATGGGGTGGACCCTACCTACGAGCAGTACTTC
>-|TRBJ2-7|TRBD1|TRBV9
CASSKGGTGIYEQYF
TGTGCCAGCAGTAAAGGGGGGACAGGGATCTACGAGCAGTACTTC
>once|TRBJ2-7|TRBD1|TRBV5-8
CASSPRDRVHEQYF
TGTGCCAGCAGCCCCCGGGACAGGGTCCACGAGCAGTACTTC
>-|TRBJ2-4|TRBD2|TRBV6-1
CASNLAGGAKNIQYF
TGTGCCAGCAATCTAGCGGGGGGGGCCAAAAACATTCAGTACTTC
>-|TRBJ2-7|-|TRBV7-9
CASSVNLYEQYF
TGTGCCAGCAGCGTCAACCTCTACGAGCAGTACTTC
>-|TRBJ1-4|TRBD1|TRBV7-8
CASSPGKQGRLFF
TGTGCCAGCAGCCCAGGAAAACAGGGGCGACTGTTTTTT
>-|TRBJ1-4|-|TRBV2
CASSEEDRPNEKLFF
TGTGCCAGCAGTGAAGAAGACAGACCTAATGAAAAACTGTTTTTT
>once|TRBJ2-7|TRBD2|TRBV30
CAWRVAGSYEQYF
TGTGCCTGGAGAGTAGCGGGGAGCTACGAGCAGTACTTC
>-|TRBJ2-7|-|TRBV10-3
CAISESTVPYEQYF
TGTGCCATCAGTGAGTCGACGGTCCCCTACGAGCAGTACTTC
>-|TRBJ2-7|-|TRBV5-1
CASSFTGTLSYEQYF
TGCGCCAGCAGCTTTACAGGGACGCTCTCCTACGAGCAGTACTTC